These T cell receptor beta chains were read from a single sample in a study of CD8 T cells in ankylosing spondylitis. TCRdb redid the calling of the 5' RACE reads with MiXCR, one entry per CDR3 protein. The sample records some 87,000 distinct CDR3 sequences, around 30% being singletons. The sample was blood, either unsorted or a sorted T cell fraction (not recorded which). The receptors were sampled from a male donor with ankylosing spondylitis or in good health (not recorded which). Both conserved end residues are part of each CDR3. D genes are given only for firm matches. Clone size is not always given. Where it is, it says once, few, many or a class for expanded clones.

abundance,v_gene,j_gene,d_gene,CDR3nt,CDR3aa
-,TRBV7-8,TRBJ2-7,-,TGTGCCAGCAGCTTAGCAATGGCCCCCCCTACCTACGAGCAGTACTTC,CASSLAMAPPTYEQYF
many,TRBV20-1,TRBJ2-3,-,TGCAGTGCCGAGGGGGGGGATACGCAGTATTTT,CSAEGGDTQYF
-,TRBV20-1,TRBJ2-3,TRBD2,TGCAGTGCTAGAGACTCCGGGACTAGCTTAGATACGCAGTATTTT,CSARDSGTSLDTQYF
few,TRBV5-1,TRBJ2-3,-,TGCGCCAGCAGCTTGTCTGGCTTTAGCACAGATACGCAGTATTTT,CASSLSGFSTDTQYF
-,TRBV29-1,TRBJ2-1,-,TGCAGCTACACCACAGCCCGGTACAATGAGCAGTTCTTC,CSYTTARYNEQFF
few,TRBV9,TRBJ2-5,-,TGTGCCAGCAGCGTAGCTAGCCGAGAGACCCAGTACTTC,CASSVASRETQYF
-,TRBV12-3/TRBV12-4,TRBJ1-4,TRBD1,TGTGCCAGCAGCCCAGTCCCGGGACAGGGGGCCATGTTTTTT,CASSPVPGQGAMFF
-,TRBV29-1,TRBJ2-2,TRBD2,TGCAGCGTTGAAACTAGCGCCGGGGAGCTGTTTTTT,CSVETSAGELFF
-,TRBV7-3,TRBJ2-1,-,TGTGCCAGCAGCCGAGAAAAGGGGGACCACAATGAGCAGTTCTTC,CASSREKGDHNEQFF
few,TRBV4-2,TRBJ1-5,-,TGTGCCAGCAGCCAACCCAGCCAGCTCAATCAGCCCCAGCATTTT,CASSQPSQLNQPQHF
many,TRBV7-2,TRBJ1-2,TRBD1,TGTGCCAGCAGCGCACGACAGGGGGCAAGCTATGGCTACACCTTC,CASSARQGASYGYTF
-,TRBV7-6,TRBJ1-4,-,TGTGCCAGCAGCCCCAGCGGGGGAAAACTGTTTTTT,CASSPSGGKLFF
-,TRBV20-1,TRBJ2-7,TRBD2,TGCAGTGCTGGGACTAGCGGGGCCTACGAGCAGTACTTC,CSAGTSGAYEQYF
few,TRBV3-1,TRBJ2-5,TRBD2,TGTGCCAGCAGCCCCCCCTGGCCTAGCGGGAAAGAGACCCAGTACTTC,CASSPPWPSGKETQYF
-,TRBV2,TRBJ2-2,-,TGTGCCAGCAGTGCGTCCAGGGACGCCGGGGAGCTGTTTTTT,CASSASRDAGELFF
few,TRBV7-8,TRBJ1-2,TRBD1,TGTGCCAGCAGCCCCGGACCAGGGGGACAGGGAAACAGTTATGGCTACACCTTC,CASSPGPGGQGNSYGYTF
many,TRBV15,TRBJ2-5,TRBD2,TGTGCCACCGGGAGGGAGGAGACCCAGTACTTC,CATGREETQYF
-,TRBV5-1,TRBJ2-2,-,TGCGCCAGCAACCGCAGAGGCACCGGGGAGCTGTTTTTT,CASNRRGTGELFF
-,TRBV27,TRBJ1-5,TRBD1,TGTGCCAGCAGTTTAAACAGGGGGTTCGATCAGCCCCAGCATTTT,CASSLNRGFDQPQHF
few,TRBV29-1,TRBJ1-2,-,TGCAGCGTTATGTTTTCGACTAACTATGGCTACACCTTC,CSVMFSTNYGYTF
few,TRBV7-2,TRBJ2-5,-,TGTGCCAGCAGCTTAGCGACGGCAGGGTCACAAGAGACCCAGTACTTC,CASSLATAGSQETQYF
-,TRBV12-3/TRBV12-4,TRBJ1-2,-,TGTGCCAGCAGTGTGCGGGTGGGTTTATGGGGCTACACCTTC,CASSVRVGLWGYTF
-,TRBV15,TRBJ2-1,-,TGTGCCACCAGCAGAGTAATCCTCAATGAGCAGTTCTTC,CATSRVILNEQFF
few,TRBV5-5,TRBJ2-7,TRBD2,TGTGCCAGCAGCTTGGGGCTAGCGGAACCCTACGAGCAGTACTTC,CASSLGLAEPYEQYF
few,TRBV10-3,TRBJ2-2,-,TGTGCCATCAGTGAGTCGGTTGAAACCGGGGAGCTGTTTTTT,CAISESVETGELFF
few,TRBV20-1,TRBJ2-7,-,TGCAGTGCTAAACACTTTAACTCCTACGAGCAGTACTTC,CSAKHFNSYEQYF
-,TRBV2,TRBJ2-3,-,TGTGCCAGCAGTGAGATGCGGGTATACACAGATACGCAGTATTTT,CASSEMRVYTDTQYF
-,TRBV10-3,TRBJ2-7,TRBD2,TGTGCCATCAGTGAGTCGAGACTAGCGGGAGGCAGCTACGAGCAGTACTTC,CAISESRLAGGSYEQYF
-,TRBV12-3/TRBV12-4,TRBJ1-5,-,TGTGCCAGCACTCTCGCCGGGGCTGATCAGCCCCAGCATTTT,CASTLAGADQPQHF
-,TRBV14,TRBJ2-3,-,TGTGCCAGCAGCCAAGAAGCTCGAAGTGAGGATACGCAGTATTTT,CASSQEARSEDTQYF
-,TRBV12-3/TRBV12-4,TRBJ1-2,TRBD1,TGTGCCAGCAGTCTGACAGGGGGCTTTAATGGCTACACCTTC,CASSLTGGFNGYTF
-,TRBV9,TRBJ2-7,TRBD2,TGTGCCAGCAGCGTAGATGCAGCGGGACCTTCCTACGAGCAGTACTTC,CASSVDAAGPSYEQYF
-,TRBV7-9,TRBJ1-6,-,TGTGCCAGCAGTTCGGGACTCGGACGAAATTCACCCCTCCACTTT,CASSSGLGRNSPLHF
-,TRBV7-9,TRBJ2-2,-,TGTGCCAGCAGCTTTATCTCTGGGGAGCTGTTTTTT,CASSFISGELFF
-,TRBV20-1,TRBJ1-4,-,TGCAGTGCTAGAGATTCCTGGGGGGCGGATGAAAAACTGTTTTTT,CSARDSWGADEKLFF
many,TRBV5-1,TRBJ2-7,-,TGCGCCAGCAGCTTGTTAAGGCAGACACCCAACTCCTACGAGCAGTACTTC,CASSLLRQTPNSYEQYF
few,TRBV5-1,TRBJ2-1,-,TGCGCCAGCAGCTTGGCCCCAGGGGCGGGGGAAGGTGGGAATGAGCAGTTCTTC,CASSLAPGAGEGGNEQFF
few,TRBV18,TRBJ1-6,-,TGTGCCAGCTCACCACGACAGCTAAATTCACCCCTCCACTTT,CASSPRQLNSPLHF
-,TRBV6-1,TRBJ1-5,TRBD1,TGTGCCAGCAGCTCGGGACAGGACAATCAGCCCCAGCATTTT,CASSSGQDNQPQHF
few,TRBV20-1,TRBJ2-1,-,TGCAGTGCTAGGTCGTTGGGCAGGGGTTTCGGGGGGGAGCAGTTCTTC,CSARSLGRGFGGEQFF
-,TRBV4-1,TRBJ2-6,-,TGCGCCAGCAGCCAAACGATTCAGGCCTCTGGGGCCAACGTCCTGACTTTC,CASSQTIQASGANVLTF
-,TRBV6-1,TRBJ2-2,TRBD2,TGTGCCAGCAGTCTATTAGCGGGAGACACCGGGGAGCTGTTTTTT,CASSLLAGDTGELFF
-,TRBV6-2/TRBV6-3,TRBJ2-7,TRBD1,TGTGCCAGCAGCTTTGGACAGGTTCCCTACGAGCAGTACTTC,CASSFGQVPYEQYF
-,TRBV20-1,TRBJ2-3,-,TGCAGTGCCTCGGAAGGCACAGATACGCAGTATTTT,CSASEGTDTQYF
-,TRBV10-3,TRBJ1-1,TRBD1,TGTGCCATCAGTGACTCGGACAGGATGAACACTGAAGCTTTCTTT,CAISDSDRMNTEAFF
few,TRBV5-1,TRBJ2-3,-,TGCGCCAGCAGCTTGCAGTCCAGAAGCACAGATACGCAGTATTTT,CASSLQSRSTDTQYF
-,TRBV12-3/TRBV12-4,TRBJ1-1,-,TGTGCCACTCAACAGGCTTACACTGAAGCTTTCTTT,CATQQAYTEAFF
-,TRBV24-1,TRBJ1-5,-,TGTGCCACCAGTGATTCGTCGGGGGCCGGAAATCAGCCCCAGCATTTT,CATSDSSGAGNQPQHF
-,TRBV4-1,TRBJ1-6,-,TGCGCCAGCAGCCAAGTGACCGGGCCGGACGGGCCCCTCCACTTT,CASSQVTGPDGPLHF